The following is a T cell receptor beta chain sequence with its context. What it binds is unknown. These data are taken from a study of T-cell memory formation after mild COVID-19. CDR1 MNHEY and CDR2 SVGAGI come from the germline V gene. CDR3 length: 15 residues. V gave up 3 bases and J gave up 1 base, with 12 bases separating them. Study-level findings and limits: That cross-reactive memory joined was suggested by some responding clones appearing in pre-infection memory. Of the contracting clones, CD4+ ones lay mainly in CM and EM, and CD8+ ones in EMRA.

TCRdb processed the 5' RACE reads anew with MiXCR; each CDR3 protein has one entry. The sample comprises hundreds of thousands of distinct CDR3 sequences, 15% to 19% of which are singletons, and 2.1% rests with the top ten. This receptor was obtained from an adult woman who had mild COVID-19 (a few samples of this study predate the infection). Cell type and time point are not known. The J gene is TRBJ2-5, the V gene TRBV6-5, with D possibly called TRBD1 or TRBD2 (5 bases each). The specimen was PBMCs or a T cell subset sorted from them (not recorded which). The CDR3 spells CASSYQRGGQETQYF. The CDR3 coding sequence is TGTGCCAGCAGTTATCAACGTGGGGGCCAAGAGACCCAGTACTTC.